This T cell receptor beta chain was captured in a study of blood T cell repertoires in COVID-19. Study-level information: Acute-phase and convalescent COVID-19 samples originated in the United States, Italy and Spain. PBMCs, B-cell-depleted T cells, or T cells were the source of the cDNA or gDNA that made up the material.

Authors' data handling: Amplification of reference gene primers provided the estimated nucleated cell counts. Profiled with immunoSEQ multiplex PCR; TCRdb holds only in-frame clones, not every one. That table furnishes V, J and clone size, whereas the DNA furnished D and trimming. The sample consists of over 100,000 clones, 84% of them appearing once. This CDR3 has 16 residues. V gave up 6 bases and J gave up 10 bases; unmatched junction bases: 16. CDR1 is WNHNN and CDR2 is SYGVQD in the germline V gene (reference sequence). The sample was peripheral blood. This rearrangement joins TRBV10-1 to TRBJ1-1, with TRBD1 matching 11 bases. This receptor was obtained from a woman between 45 and 65 years old with acute or convalescent COVID-19. DNA for the CDR3: TGCGCCAGCAGCCCCCAATACCGGGACAGGGGGGAGGGAGCTTTCTTT. Translated: CASSPQYRDRGEGAFF.